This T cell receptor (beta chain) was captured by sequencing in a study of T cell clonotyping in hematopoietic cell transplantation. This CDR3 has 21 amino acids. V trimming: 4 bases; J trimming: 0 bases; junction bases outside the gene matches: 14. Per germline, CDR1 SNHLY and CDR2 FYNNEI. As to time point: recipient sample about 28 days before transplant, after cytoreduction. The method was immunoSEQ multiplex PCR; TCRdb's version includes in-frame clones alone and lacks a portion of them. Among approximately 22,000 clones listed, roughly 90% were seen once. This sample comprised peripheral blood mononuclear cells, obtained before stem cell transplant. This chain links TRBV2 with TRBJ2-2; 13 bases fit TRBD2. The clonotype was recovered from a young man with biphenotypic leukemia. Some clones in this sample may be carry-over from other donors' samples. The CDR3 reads CASSGSRSGLAGSTNTGELFF. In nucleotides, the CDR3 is TGTGCCAGCAGTGGAAGTCGTTCGGGACTAGCGGGATCAACGAACACCGGGGAGCTGTTTTTT.